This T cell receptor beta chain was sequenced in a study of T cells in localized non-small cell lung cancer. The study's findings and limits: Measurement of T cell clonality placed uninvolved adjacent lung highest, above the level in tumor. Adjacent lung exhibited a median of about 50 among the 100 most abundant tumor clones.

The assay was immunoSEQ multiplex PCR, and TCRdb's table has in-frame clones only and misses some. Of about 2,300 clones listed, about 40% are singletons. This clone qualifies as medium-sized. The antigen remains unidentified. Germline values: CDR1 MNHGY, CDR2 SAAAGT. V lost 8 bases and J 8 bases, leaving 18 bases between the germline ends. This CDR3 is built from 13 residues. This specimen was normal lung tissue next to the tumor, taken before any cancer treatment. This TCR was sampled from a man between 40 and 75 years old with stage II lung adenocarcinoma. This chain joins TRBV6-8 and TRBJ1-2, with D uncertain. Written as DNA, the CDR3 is TGTGCCAGCTGGTTACAACACTATGGCGGCTACACCTTC. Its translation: CASWLQHYGGYTF.